This T cell receptor beta chain appears in the sequencing data of a study of T cell repertoires in cytomegalovirus infection. Looking at the study overall: CMV infection together with matching HLA type was indicated by public TCR beta signatures.

TCRdb reanalysed the reads using MiXCR and keeps one entry per CDR3 protein. The data contain a few hundred thousand distinct CDR3 sequences, approximately 17% of them seen just once; the ten biggest clones take up roughly 45%. This clonotype was picked up a small number of times. The antigen is undetermined. Germline CDR1 and CDR2: MGHRA and YSYEKL. CDR3 size: 16 residues. V shed 0 bases and J 4 bases; nucleotides not matched to a gene: 5. Points from the study as a whole: Across the ex vivo response, the dominant clonotypes were HLA-C-restricted CMV-specific TCR beta clonotypes.

The chain links TRBV4-1 to TRBJ1-2; the match to TRBD1 covers 10 bases. The clonotype comes from a human donor in good health (CMV status not recorded). Some clones in this sample may be carry-over from other donors' samples. Sample: CD8+ T cells from PBMCs. CDR3 sequence reads: CASSQDRTGGPYGYTF. CDR3 DNA sequence: TGCGCCAGCAGCCAAGATAGGACAGGGGGGCCCTATGGCTACACCTTC.